This T cell receptor beta chain is from a study of CD8 T cells in Susac syndrome. The germline gives CDR1 MGHDK, CDR2 SYGVNS. V lost 4 bases to trimming and J lost 6 bases; unmatched junction nucleotides: 12. The CDR3 is 17 residues long. The RNA, roughly 0.5 to 1 ug, was put through reverse transcription using random hexamers. TCRdb reprocessed the immunoSEQ multiplex PCR reads with MiXCR, giving one entry per CDR3 protein. The sample includes 100,000 to 150,000 distinct CDR3 sequences, over 90% of them seen just once. This TCR derives from a human donor with multiple sclerosis. Sequences were obtained from CD8+ T cells from PBMCs. The chain uses TRBV25-1 and TRBJ2-1; 10 bases align to TRBD2. The CDR3 loop reads CASSGTVSGRARNEQFF. In nucleotides, the CDR3 is TGTGCCAGCAGTGGGACCGTAAGCGGGAGGGCCCGCAATGAGCAGTTCTTC.